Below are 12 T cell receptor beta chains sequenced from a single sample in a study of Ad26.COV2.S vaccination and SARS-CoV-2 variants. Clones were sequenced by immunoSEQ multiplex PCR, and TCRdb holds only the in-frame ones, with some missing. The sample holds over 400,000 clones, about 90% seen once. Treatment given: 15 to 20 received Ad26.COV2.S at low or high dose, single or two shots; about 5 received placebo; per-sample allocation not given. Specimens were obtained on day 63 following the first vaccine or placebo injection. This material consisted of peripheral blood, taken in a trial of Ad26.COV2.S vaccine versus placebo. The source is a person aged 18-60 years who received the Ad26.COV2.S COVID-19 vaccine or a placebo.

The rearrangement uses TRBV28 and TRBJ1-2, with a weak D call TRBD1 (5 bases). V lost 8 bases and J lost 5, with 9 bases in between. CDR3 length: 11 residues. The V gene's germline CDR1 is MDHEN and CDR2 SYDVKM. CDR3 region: CASSQGYGYTF. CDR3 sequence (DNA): TGTGCCAGCTCTCAGGGATATGGCTACACCTTC.

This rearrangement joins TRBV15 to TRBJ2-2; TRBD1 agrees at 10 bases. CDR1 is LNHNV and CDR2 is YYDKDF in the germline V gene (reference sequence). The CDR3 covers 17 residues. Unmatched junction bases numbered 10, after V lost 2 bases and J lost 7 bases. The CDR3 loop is CATSRYRDRGFGGELFF. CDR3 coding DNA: TGTGCCACCAGCAGATACCGGGACAGGGGTTTCGGCGGGGAGCTGTTTTTT.

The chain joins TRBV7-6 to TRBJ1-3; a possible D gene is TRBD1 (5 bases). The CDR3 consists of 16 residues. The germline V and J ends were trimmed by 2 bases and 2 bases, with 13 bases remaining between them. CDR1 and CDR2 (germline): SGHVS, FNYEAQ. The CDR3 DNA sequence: TGTGCCAGCAGCTTATTGGGGGTTGTCACTGGAAACACCATATATTTT. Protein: CASSLLGVVTGNTIYF.

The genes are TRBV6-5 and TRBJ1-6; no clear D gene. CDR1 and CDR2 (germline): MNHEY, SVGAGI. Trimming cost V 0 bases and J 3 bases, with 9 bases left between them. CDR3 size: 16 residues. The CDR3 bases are TGTGCCAGCAGTTACTCGAACAGAAACTATAATTCACCCCTCCACTTT. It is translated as CASSYSNRNYNSPLHF.

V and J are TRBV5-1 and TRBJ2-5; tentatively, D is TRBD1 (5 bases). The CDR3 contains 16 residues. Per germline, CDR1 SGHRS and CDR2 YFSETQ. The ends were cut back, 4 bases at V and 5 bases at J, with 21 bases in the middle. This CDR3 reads CASSTTLQGTGETQYF. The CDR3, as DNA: TGCGCCAGCAGCACCACCCTCCAGGGAACCGGGGAGACCCAGTACTTC.

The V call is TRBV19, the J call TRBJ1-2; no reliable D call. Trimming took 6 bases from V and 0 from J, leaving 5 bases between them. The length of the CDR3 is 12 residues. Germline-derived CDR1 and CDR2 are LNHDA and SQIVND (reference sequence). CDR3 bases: TGTGCCAGTAGAGGGCCTAACTATGGCTACACCTTC. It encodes CASRGPNYGYTF.

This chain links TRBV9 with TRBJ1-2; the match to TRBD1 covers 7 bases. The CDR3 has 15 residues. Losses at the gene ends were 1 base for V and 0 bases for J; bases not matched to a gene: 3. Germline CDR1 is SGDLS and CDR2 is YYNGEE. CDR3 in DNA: TGTGCCAGCAGCGTACAGGGGGGAACTAACTATGGCTACACCTTC. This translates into CASSVQGGTNYGYTF.

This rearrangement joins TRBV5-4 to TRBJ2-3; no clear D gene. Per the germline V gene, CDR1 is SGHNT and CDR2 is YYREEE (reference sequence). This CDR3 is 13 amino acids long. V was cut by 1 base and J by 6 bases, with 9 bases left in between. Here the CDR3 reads CASSLWLVDTQYF. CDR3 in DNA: TGTGCCAGCAGCTTGTGGTTAGTTGATACGCAGTATTTT.

The CDR3 sequence is CASSFDRQPYEQYF. The DNA of the CDR3 is TGCGCCAGCAGCTTCGACAGGCAACCCTACGAGCAGTACTTC. J is TRBJ2-7 and V is TRBV5-1, with D tentatively TRBD1 (6 bases). The CDR3 spans 14 residues. Per the germline V gene, CDR1 is SGHRS and CDR2 is YFSETQ. The V and J ends lost 2 bases and 2 bases respectively, with 11 bases between them.

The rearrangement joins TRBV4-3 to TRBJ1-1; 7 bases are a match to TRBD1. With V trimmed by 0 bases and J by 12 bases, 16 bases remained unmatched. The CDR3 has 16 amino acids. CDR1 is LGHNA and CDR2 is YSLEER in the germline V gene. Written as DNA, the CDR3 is TGCGCCAGCAGCCAAGATGCTAGGAGGGGGCGATATGAGACTTTCTTT. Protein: CASSQDARRGRYETFF.

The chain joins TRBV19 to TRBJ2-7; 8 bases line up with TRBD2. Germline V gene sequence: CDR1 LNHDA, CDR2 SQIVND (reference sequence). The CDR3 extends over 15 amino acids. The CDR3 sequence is CLYGGDQGWENEQYF. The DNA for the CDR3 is TGTCTTTACGGGGGGGATCAGGGTTGGGAAAACGAGCAGTACTTC.

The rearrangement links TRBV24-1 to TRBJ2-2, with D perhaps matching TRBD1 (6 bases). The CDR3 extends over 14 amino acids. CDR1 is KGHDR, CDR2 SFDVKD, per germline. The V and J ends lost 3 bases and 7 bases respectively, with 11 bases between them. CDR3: CATSDLQGIGELFF. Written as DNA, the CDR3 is TGTGCCACCAGTGATCTCCAGGGGATCGGGGAGCTGTTTTTT.